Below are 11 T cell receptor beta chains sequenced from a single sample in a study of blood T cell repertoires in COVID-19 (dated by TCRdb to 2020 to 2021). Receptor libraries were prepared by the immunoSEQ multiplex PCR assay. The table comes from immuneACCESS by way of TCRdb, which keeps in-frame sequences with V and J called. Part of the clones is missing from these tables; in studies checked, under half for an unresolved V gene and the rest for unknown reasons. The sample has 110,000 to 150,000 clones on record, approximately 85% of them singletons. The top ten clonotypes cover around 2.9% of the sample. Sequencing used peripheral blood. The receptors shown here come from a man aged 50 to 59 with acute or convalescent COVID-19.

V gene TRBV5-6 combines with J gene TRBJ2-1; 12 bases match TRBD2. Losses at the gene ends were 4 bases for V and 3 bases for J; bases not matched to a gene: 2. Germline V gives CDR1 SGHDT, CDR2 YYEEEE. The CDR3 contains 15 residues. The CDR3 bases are TGTGCCAGCAGCCGGACTAGCGGGGACTACAATGAGCAGTTCTTC. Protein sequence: CASSRTSGDYNEQFF.

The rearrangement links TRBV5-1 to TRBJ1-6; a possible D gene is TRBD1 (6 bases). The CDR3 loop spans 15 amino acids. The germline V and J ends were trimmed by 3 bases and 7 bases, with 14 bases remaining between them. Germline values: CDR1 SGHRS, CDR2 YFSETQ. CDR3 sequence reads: CASSWARGYNSPLHF. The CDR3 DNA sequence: TGCGCCAGCAGCTGGGCCAGGGGATACAATTCACCCCTCCACTTT.

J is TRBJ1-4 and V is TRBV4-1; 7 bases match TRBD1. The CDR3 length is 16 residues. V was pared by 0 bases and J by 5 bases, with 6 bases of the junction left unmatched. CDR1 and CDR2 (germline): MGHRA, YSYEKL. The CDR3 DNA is TGCGCCAGCAGCCAAGACAGAGGGGGCCCAAATGAAAAACTGTTTTTT. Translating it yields CASSQDRGGPNEKLFF.

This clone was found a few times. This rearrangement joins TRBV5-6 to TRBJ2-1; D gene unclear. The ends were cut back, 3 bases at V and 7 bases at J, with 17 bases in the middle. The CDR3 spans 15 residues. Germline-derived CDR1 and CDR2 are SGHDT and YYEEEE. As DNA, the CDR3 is TGTGCCAGCAGCTCCCCCACCGAAATTCGGAATGAGCAGTTCTTC. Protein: CASSSPTEIRNEQFF.

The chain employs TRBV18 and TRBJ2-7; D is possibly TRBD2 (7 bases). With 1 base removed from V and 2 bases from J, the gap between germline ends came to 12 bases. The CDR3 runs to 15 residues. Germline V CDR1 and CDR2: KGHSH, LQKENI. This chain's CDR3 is CASSPQRDTTYEQYF. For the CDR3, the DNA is TGTGCCAGCTCACCACAGCGGGACACCACCTACGAGCAGTACTTC.

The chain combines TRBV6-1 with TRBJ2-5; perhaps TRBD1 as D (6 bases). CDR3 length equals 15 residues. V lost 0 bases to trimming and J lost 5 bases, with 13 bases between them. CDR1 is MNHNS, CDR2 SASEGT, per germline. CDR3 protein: CASSEAVGGGETQYF. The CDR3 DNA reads TGTGCCAGCAGTGAAGCGGTTGGGGGCGGGGAGACCCAGTACTTC.

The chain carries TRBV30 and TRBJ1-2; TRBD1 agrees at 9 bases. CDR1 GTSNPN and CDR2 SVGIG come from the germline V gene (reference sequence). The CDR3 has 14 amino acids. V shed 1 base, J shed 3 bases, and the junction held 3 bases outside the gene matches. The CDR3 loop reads CAWSAGQGDYGYTF. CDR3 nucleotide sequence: TGTGCCTGGAGTGCGGGACAGGGTGACTATGGCTACACCTTC.

The CDR3 DNA sequence: TGTGCTAGTGGTTTTACGGTGGGGGCGAACACTGAAGCTTTCTTT. Translation gives CASGFTVGANTEAFF. The chain couples TRBV12-5 to TRBJ1-1, with a tentative D call TRBD1 (6 bases). Trimming pared 3 bases from V and 1 base from J, leaving 12 bases between. The germline gives CDR1 LGHNT, CDR2 FRNRAP. The CDR3 runs to 15 residues.

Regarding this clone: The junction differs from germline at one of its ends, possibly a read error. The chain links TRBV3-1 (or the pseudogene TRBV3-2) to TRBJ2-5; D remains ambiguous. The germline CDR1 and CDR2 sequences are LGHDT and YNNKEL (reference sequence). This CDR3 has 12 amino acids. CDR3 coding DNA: TGTGCCAGCAGCCAAGATCAAGCGACCCAGTACTTC. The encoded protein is CASSQDQATQYF.

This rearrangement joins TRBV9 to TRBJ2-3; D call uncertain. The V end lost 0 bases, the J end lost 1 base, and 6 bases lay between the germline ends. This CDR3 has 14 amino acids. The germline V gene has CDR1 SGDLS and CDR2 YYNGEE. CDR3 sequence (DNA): TGTGCCAGCAGCGTAGAACTCGGCACAGATACGCAGTATTTT. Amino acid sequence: CASSVELGTDTQYF. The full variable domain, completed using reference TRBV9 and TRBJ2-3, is DSGVTQTPKHLITATGQRVTLRCSPRSGDLSVYWYQQSLDQGLQFLIQYYNGEERAKGNILERFSAQQFPDLHSELNLSSLELGDSALYFCASSVELGTDTQYFGPGTRLTVL.

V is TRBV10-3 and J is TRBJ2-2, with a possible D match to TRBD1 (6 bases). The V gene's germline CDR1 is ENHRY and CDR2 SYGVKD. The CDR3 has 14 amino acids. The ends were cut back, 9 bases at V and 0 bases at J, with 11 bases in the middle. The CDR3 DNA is TGTGCCATAAGGACAGAGCCGAACACCGGGGAGCTGTTTTTT. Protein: CAIRTEPNTGELFF.